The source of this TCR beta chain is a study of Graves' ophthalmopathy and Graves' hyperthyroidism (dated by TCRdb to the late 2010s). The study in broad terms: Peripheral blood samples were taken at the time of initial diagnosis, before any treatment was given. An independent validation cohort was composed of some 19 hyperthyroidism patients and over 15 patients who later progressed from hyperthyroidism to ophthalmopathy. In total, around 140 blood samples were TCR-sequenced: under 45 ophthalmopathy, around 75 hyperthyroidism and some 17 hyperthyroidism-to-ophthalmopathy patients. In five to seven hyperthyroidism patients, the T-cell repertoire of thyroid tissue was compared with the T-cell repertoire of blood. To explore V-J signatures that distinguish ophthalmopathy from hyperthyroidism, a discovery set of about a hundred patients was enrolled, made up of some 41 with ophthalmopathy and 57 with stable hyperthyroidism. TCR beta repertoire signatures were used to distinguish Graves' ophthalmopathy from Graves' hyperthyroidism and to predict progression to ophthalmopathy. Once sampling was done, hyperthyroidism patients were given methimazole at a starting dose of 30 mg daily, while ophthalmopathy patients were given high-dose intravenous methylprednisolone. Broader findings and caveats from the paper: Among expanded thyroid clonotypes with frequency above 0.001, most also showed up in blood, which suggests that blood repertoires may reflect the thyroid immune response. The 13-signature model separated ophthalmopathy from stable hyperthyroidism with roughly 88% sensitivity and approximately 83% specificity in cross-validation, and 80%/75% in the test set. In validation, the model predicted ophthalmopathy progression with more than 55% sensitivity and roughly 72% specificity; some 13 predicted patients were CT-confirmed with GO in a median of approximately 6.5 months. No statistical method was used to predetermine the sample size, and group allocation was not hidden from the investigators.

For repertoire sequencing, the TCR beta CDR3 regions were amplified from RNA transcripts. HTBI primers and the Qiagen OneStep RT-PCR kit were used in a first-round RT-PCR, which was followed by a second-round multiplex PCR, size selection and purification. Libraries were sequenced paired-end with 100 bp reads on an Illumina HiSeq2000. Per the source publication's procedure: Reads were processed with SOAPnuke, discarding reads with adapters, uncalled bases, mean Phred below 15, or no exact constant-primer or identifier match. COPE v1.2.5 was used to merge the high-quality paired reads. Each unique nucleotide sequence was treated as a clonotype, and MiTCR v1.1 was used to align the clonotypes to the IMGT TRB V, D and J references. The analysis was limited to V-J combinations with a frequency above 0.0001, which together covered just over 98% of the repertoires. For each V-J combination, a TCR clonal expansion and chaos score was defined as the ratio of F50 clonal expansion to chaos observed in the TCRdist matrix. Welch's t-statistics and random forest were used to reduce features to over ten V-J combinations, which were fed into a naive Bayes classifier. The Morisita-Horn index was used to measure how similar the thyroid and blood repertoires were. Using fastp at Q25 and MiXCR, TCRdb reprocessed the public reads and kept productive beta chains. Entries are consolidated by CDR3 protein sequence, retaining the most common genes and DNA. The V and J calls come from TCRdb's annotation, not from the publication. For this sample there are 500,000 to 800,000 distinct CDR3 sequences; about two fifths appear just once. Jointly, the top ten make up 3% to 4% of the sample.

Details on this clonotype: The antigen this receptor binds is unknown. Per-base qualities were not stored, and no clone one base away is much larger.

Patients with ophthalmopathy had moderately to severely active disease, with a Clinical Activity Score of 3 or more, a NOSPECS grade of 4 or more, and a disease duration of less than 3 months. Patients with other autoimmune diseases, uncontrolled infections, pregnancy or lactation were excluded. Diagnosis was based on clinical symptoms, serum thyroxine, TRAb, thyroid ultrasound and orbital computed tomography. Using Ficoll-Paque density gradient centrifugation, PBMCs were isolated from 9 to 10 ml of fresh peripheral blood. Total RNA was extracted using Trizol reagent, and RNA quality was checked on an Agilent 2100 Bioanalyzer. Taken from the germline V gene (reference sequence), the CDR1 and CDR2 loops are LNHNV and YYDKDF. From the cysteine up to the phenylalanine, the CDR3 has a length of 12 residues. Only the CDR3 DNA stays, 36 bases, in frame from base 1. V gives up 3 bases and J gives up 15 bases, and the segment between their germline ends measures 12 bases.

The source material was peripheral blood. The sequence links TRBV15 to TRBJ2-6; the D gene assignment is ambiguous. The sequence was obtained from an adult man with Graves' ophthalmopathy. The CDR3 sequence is CATSSPKLGLTF. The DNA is TGTGCCACCAGCAGCCCAAAGCTGGGCCTGACTTTC.